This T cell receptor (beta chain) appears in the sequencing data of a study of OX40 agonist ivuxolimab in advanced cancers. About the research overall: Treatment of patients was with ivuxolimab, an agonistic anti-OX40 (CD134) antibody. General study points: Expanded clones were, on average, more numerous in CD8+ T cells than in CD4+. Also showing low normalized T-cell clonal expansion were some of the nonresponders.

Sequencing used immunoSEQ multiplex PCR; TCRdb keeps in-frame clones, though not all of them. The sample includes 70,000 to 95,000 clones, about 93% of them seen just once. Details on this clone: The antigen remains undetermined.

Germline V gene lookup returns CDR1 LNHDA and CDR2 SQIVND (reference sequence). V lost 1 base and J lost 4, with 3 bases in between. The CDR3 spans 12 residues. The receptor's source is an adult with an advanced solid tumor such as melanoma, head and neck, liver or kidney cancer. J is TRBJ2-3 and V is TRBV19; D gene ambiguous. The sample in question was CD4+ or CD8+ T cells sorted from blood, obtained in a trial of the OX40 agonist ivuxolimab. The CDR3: CASSIAPDTQYF. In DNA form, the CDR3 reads TGTGCCAGTAGTATAGCCCCAGATACGCAGTATTTT.